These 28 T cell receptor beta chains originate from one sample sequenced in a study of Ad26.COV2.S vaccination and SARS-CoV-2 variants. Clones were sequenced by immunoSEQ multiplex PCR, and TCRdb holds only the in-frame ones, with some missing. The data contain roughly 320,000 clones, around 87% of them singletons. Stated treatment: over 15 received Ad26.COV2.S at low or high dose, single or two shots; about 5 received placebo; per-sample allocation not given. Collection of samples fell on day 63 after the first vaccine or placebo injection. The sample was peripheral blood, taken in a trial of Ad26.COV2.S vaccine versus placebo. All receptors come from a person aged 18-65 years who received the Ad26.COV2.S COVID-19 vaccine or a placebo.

The CDR3 coding sequence is TGTGCCAGCAGTTTCCCCGCGGGGAAAGAGCAGTTCTTC. This translates into CASSFPAGKEQFF. The V and J genes are TRBV12-3 or TRBV12-4 and TRBJ2-1; possibly TRBD2 for D (6 bases). Trimming left V 3 bases short and J 10 bases short, with 13 bases between. CDR3 length equals 13 residues.

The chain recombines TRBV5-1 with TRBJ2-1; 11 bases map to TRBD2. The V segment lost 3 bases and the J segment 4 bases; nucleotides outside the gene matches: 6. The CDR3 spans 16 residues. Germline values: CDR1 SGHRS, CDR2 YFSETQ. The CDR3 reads CASSSELAGVYNEQFF. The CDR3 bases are TGCGCCAGCAGCTCGGAACTAGCGGGGGTTTACAATGAGCAGTTCTTC.

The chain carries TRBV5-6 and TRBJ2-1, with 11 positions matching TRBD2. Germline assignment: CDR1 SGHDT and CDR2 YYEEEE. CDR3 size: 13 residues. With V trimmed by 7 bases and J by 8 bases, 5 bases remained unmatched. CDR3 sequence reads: CASGTSGEDEQFF. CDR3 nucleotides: TGTGCCAGCGGGACTAGCGGAGAGGATGAGCAGTTCTTC. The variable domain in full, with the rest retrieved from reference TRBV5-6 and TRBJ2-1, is DAGVTQSPTHLIKTRGQQVTLRCSPKSGHDTVSWYQQALGQGPQFIFQYYEEEERQRGNFPDRFSGHQFPNYSSELNVNALLLGDSALYLCASGTSGEDEQFFGPGTRLTVL.

The CDR3 region is CASSHTDRNTEAFF. The CDR3 bases are TGTGCCAGCAGCCATACCGACAGGAACACTGAAGCTTTCTTT. The chain links TRBV3-1 (or the pseudogene TRBV3-2) to TRBJ1-1, with a possible D match to TRBD1 (5 bases). V gave up 3 bases and J gave up 1 base, with 9 bases separating them. Germline loops: CDR1 LGHDT, CDR2 YNNKEL (reference sequence). The CDR3 runs to 14 residues.

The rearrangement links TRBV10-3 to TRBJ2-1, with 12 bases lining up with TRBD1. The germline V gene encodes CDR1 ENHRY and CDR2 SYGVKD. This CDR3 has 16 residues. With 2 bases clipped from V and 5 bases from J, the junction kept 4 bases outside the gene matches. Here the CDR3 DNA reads TGTGCCATCAGTGAGCCGGGACAGGGGGCAGACAATGAGCAGTTCTTC. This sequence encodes CAISEPGQGADNEQFF.

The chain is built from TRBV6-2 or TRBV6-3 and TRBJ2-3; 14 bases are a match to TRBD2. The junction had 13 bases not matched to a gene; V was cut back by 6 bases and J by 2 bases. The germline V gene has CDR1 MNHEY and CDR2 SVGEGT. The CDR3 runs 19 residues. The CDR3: CASSRGLAGGRSFTDTQYF. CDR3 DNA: TGTGCCAGCAGCCGAGGACTAGCGGGGGGCCGGTCCTTCACAGATACGCAGTATTTT.

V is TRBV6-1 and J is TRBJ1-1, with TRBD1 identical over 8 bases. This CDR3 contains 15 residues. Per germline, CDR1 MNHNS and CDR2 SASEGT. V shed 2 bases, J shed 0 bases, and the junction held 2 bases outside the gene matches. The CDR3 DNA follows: TGTGCCAGCAGTGAATGGACAGGGATGAACACTGAAGCTTTCTTT. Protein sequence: CASSEWTGMNTEAFF.

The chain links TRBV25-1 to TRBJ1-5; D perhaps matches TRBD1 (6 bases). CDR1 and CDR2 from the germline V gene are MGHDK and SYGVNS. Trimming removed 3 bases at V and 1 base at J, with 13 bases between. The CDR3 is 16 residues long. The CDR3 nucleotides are TGTGCCAGCAGTGATGGGGGGGCAGGCAGCAATCAGCCCCAGCATTTT. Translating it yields CASSDGGAGSNQPQHF.

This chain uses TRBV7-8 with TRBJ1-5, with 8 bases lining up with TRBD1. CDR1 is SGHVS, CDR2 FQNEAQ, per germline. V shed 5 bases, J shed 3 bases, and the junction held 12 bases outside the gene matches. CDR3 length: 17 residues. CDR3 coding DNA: TGTGCCAGCAGCCGCCGACAGGGGTGGTCCGACAATCAGCCCCAGCATTTT. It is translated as CASSRRQGWSDNQPQHF.

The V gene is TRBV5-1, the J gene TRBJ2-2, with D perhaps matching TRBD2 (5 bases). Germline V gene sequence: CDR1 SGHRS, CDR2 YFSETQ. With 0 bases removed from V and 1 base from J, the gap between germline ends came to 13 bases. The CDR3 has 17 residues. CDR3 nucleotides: TGCGCCAGCAGCTTGGAGTCCTACGAGGGGAACACCGGGGAGCTGTTTTTT. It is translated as CASSLESYEGNTGELFF.

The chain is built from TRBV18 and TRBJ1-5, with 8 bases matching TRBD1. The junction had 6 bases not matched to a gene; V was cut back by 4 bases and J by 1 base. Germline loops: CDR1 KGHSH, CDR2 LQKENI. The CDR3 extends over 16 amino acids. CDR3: CASSQTRGLSNQPQHF. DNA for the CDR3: TGTGCCAGCTCACAGACCAGGGGGCTAAGCAATCAGCCCCAGCATTTT.

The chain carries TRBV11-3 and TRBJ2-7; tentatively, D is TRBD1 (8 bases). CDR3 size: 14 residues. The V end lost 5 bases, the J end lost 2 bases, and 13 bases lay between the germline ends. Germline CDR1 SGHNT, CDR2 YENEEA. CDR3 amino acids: CASSSGTGTYEQYF. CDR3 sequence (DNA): TGTGCCAGCAGCAGCGGGACAGGTACCTACGAGCAGTACTTC.

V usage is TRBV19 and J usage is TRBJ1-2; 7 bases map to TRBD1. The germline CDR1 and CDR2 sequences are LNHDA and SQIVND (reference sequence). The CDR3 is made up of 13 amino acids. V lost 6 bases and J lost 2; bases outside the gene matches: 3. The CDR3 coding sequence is TGTGCCAGTAGGCACAGGGGAAACTATGGCTACACCTTC. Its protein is CASRHRGNYGYTF.

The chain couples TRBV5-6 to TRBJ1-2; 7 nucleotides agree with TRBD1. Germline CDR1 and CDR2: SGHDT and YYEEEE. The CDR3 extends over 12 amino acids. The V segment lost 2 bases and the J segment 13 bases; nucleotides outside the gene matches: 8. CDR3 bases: TGTGCCAGCAGCTTTTACAGGGGTGTAGCCACCTTC. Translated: CASSFYRGVATF.

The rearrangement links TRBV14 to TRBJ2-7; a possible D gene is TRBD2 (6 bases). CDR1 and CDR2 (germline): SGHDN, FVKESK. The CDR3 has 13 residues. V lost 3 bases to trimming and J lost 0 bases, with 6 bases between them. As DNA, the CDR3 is TGTGCCAGCAGCCAGGGACTCTCCTACGAGCAGTACTTC. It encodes CASSQGLSYEQYF.

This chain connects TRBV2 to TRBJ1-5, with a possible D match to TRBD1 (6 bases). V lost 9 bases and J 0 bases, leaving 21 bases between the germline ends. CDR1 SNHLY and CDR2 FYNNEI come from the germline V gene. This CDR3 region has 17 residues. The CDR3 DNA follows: TGTGCCAGTCGAGGACAGCGTCTTTCTTATAGCAATCAGCCCCAGCATTTT. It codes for CASRGQRLSYSNQPQHF.

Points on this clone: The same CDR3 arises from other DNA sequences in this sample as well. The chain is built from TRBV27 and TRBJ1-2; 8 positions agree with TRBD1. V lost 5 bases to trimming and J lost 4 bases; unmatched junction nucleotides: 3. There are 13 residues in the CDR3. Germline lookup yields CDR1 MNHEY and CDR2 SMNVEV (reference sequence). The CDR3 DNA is TGTGCCAGCAGTCTAACAGGGGGCTATGGCTACACCTTC. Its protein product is CASSLTGGYGYTF.

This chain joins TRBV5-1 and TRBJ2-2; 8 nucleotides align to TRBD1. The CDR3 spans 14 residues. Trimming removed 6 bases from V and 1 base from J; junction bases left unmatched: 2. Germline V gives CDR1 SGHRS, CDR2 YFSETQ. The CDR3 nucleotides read TGCGCCAGCAAAGGGACAGGGAACACCGGGGAGCTGTTTTTT. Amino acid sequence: CASKGTGNTGELFF.

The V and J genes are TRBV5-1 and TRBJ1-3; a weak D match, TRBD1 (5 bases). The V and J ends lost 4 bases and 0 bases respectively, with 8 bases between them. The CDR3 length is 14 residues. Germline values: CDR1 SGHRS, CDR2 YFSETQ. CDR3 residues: CASSRGISGNTIYF. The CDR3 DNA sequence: TGCGCCAGCAGCCGGGGGATCTCTGGAAACACCATATATTTT.

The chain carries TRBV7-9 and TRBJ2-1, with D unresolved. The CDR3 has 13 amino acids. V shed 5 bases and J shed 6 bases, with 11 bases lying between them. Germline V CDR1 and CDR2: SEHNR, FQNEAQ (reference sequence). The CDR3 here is CASSPRPPNEQFF. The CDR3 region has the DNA TGTGCCAGCAGCCCTCGGCCCCCCAATGAGCAGTTCTTC. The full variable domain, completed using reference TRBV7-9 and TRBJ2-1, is DTGVSQNPRHKITKRGQNVTFRCDPISEHNRLYWYRQTLGQGPEFLTYFQNEAQLEKSRLLSDRFSAERPKGSFSTLEIQRTEQGDSAMYLCASSPRPPNEQFFGPGTRLTVL.

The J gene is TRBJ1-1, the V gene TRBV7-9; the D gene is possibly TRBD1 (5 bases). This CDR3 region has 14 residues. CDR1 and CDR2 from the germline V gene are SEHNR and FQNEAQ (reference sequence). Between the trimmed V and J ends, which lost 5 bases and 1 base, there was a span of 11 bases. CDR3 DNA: TGTGCCAGCAGCCCCGCCGGGGGGAACACTGAAGCTTTCTTT. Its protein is CASSPAGGNTEAFF.

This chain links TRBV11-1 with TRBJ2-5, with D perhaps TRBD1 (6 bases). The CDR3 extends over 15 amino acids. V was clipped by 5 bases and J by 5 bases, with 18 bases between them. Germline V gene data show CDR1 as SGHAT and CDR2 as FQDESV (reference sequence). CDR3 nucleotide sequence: TGTGCCAGCAGCCCTCAACAGGGAGTTGGTGAGACCCAGTACTTC. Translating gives CASSPQQGVGETQYF.

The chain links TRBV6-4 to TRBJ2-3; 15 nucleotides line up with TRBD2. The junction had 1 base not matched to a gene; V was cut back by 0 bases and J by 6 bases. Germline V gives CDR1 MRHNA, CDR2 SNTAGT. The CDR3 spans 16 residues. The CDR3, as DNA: TGTGCCAGCAGTGACTCCGGGACTAGCGGGGGGGATACGCAGTATTTT. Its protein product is CASSDSGTSGGDTQYF.

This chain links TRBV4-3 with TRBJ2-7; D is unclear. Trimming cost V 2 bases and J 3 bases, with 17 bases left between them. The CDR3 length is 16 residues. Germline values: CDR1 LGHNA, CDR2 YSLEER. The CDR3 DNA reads TGCGCCAGCAGCCAACATAAAGGACCGTTTAGCTACGAGCAGTACTTC. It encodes CASSQHKGPFSYEQYF.

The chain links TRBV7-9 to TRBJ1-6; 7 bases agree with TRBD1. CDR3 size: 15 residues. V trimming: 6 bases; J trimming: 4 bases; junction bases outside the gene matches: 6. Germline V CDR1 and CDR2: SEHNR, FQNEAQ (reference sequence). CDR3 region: CASRGQADYNSPLHF. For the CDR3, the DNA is TGTGCCAGCAGAGGACAGGCAGATTATAATTCACCCCTCCACTTT. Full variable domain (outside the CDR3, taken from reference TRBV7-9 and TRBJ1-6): DTGVSQNPRHKITKRGQNVTFRCDPISEHNRLYWYRQTLGQGPEFLTYFQNEAQLEKSRLLSDRFSAERPKGSFSTLEIQRTEQGDSAMYLCASRGQADYNSPLHFGNGTRLTVT.

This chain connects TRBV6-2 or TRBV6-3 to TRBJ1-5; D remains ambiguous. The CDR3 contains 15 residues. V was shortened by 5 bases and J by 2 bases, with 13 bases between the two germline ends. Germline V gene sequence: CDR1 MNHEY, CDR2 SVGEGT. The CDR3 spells CASSGGPWGNQPQHF. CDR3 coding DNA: TGTGCCAGCAGTGGCGGGCCTTGGGGCAATCAGCCCCAGCATTTT.

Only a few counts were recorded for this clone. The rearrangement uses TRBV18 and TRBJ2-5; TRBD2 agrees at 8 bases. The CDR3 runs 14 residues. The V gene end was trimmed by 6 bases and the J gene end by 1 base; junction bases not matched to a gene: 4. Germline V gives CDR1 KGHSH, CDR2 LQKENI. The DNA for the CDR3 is TGTGCCAGCTCTCCCGGGACTAGCCAAGAGACCCAGTACTTC. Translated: CASSPGTSQETQYF.

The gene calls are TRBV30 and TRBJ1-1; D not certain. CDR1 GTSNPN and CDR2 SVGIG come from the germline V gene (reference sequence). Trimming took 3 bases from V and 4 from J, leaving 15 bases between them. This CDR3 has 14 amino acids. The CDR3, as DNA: TGTGCCTGGAGAAGGGCCGATGCTACCACTGAAGCTTTCTTT. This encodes CAWRRADATTEAFF.